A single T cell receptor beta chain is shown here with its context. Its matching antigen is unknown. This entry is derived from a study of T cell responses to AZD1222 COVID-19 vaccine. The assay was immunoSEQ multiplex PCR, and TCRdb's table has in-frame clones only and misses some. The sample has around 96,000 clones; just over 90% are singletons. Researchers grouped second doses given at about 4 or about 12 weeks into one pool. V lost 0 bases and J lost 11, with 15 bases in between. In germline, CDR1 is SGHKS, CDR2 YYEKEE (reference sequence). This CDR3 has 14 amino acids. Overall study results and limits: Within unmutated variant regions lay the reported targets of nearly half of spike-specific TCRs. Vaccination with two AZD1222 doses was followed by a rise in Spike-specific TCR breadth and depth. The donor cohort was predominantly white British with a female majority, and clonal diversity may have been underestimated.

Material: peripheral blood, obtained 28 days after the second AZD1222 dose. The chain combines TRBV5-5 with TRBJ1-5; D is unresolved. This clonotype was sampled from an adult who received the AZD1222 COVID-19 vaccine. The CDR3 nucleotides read TGTGCCAGCAGCTTGGTCGAGTGGGGAGGTGCCCAGCATTTT. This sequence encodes CASSLVEWGGAQHF. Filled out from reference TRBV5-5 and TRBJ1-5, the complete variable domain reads DAGVTQSPTHLIKTRGQQVTLRCSPISGHKSVSWYQQVLGQGPQFIFQYYEKEERGRGNFPDRFSARQFPNYSSELNVNALLLGDSALYLCASSLVEWGGAQHFGDGTRLSIL.